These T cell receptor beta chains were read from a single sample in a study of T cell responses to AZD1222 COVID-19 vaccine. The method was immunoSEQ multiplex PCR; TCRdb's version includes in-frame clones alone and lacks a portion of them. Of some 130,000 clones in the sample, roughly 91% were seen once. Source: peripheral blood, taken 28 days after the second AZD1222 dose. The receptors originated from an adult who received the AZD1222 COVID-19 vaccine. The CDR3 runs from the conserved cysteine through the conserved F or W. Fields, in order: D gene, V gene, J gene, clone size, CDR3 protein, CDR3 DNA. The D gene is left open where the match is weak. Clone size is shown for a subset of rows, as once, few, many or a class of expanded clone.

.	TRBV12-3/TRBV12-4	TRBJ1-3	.	CASSGRVGNTIYF	TGTGCCAGTTCCGGTCGAGTGGGAAACACCATATATTTT
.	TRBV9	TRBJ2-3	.	CASSVRGSDTQYF	TGTGCCAGCAGCGTCAGGGGATCAGATACGCAGTATTTT
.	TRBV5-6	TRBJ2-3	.	CASSFLVRGATDTQYF	TGTGCCAGCAGCTTTTTGGTCAGGGGAGCGACAGATACGCAGTATTTT
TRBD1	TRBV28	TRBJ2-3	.	CASSSALGQGTDTQYF	TGTGCCAGCAGTTCCGCCCTGGGACAGGGCACAGATACGCAGTATTTT
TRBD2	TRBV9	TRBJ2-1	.	CASSVGSSGYNEQFF	TGTGCCAGCAGCGTAGGGTCTAGCGGCTACAATGAGCAGTTCTTC
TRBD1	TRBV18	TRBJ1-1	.	CASAGQANTEAFF	TGTGCCAGCGCGGGACAGGCTAACACTGAAGCTTTCTTT
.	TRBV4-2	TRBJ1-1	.	CASSQNIGGMNTEAFF	TGTGCCAGCAGCCAAAATATTGGGGGGATGAACACTGAAGCTTTCTTT
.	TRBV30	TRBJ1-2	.	CAWRTEVSYGYTF	TGTGCCTGGAGGACAGAAGTGAGCTATGGCTACACCTTC
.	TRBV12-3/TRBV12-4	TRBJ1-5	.	CASSLNNQPQHF	TGTGCCAGCAGCCTTAACAATCAGCCCCAGCATTTT
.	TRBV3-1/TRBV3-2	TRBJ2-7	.	CASSQAQSSYEQYF	TGTGCCAGCAGCCAAGCGCAGTCGAGCTACGAGCAGTACTTC
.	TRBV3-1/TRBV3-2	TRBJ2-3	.	CASSQDRLGTQYF	TGTGCCAGCAGCCAAGATCGGTTAGGTACGCAGTATTTT
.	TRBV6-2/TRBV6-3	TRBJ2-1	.	CASSYSNEQFF	TGTGCCAGCAGTTACTCCAATGAGCAGTTCTTC
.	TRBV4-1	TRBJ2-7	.	CASSQGDVWRPHEQYF	TGCGCCAGCAGCCAGGGTGACGTTTGGCGGCCCCACGAGCAGTACTTC
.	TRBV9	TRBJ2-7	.	CASSERDTVLSYEQYF	TGTGCCAGCAGCGAGCGGGACACAGTCCTTTCCTACGAGCAGTACTTC
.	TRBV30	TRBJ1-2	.	CAWSVAVAYGYTF	TGTGCCTGGAGTGTAGCAGTGGCCTATGGCTACACCTTC
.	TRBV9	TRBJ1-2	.	CASSGAGGAKNYGYTF	TGTGCCAGCAGCGGCGCAGGAGGTGCTAAGAACTATGGCTACACCTTC
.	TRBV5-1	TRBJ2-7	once	CASSPPGRPYYEQYF	TGCGCCAGCTCCCCCCCGGGACGGCCTTACTACGAGCAGTACTTC
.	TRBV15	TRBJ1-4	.	CATSRDQGSSNEKLFF	TGTGCCACCAGCAGAGATCAGGGATCCTCTAATGAAAAACTGTTTTTT
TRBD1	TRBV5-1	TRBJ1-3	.	CASSSEGAYGNTIYF	TGCGCCAGCAGCTCAGAGGGGGCGTATGGAAACACCATATATTTT
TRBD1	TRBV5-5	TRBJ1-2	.	CASSRTGGVYGYTF	TGTGCCAGCAGCCGGACAGGGGGCGTCTATGGCTACACCTTC
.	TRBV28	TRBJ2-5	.	CASSLGGLPRETQYF	TGTGCCAGCAGTTTAGGCGGACTGCCAAGGGAGACCCAGTACTTC
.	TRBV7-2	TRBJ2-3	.	CASSLDSSTDTQYF	TGTGCCAGCAGCTTAGATTCTAGCACAGATACGCAGTATTTT
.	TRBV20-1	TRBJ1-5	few	CSASPLSQTGRPQHF	TGCAGTGCTAGTCCACTATCCCAAACAGGGCGGCCCCAGCATTTT
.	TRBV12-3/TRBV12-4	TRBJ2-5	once	CASSQTIWATQYF	TGTGCCAGCAGCCAAACGATTTGGGCGACCCAGTACTTC
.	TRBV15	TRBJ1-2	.	CATSRGTANYGYTF	TGTGCCACCAGCAGAGGGACAGCTAACTATGGCTACACCTTC
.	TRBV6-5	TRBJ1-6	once	CASTERHRSPLHF	TGTGCCAGTACCGAGAGACACCGTTCACCCCTCCACTTT
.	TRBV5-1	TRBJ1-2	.	CASGGGTNYGYTF	TGCGCCAGCGGTGGGGGAACTAACTATGGCTACACCTTC
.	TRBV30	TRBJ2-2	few	CAWSGGLGELFF	TGTGCCTGGAGCGGGGGACTGGGGGAGCTGTTTTTT
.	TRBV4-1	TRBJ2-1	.	CASSQDRRLAIYNEQFF	TGCGCCAGCAGTCAGGATCGACGGCTAGCGATATACAATGAGCAGTTCTTC
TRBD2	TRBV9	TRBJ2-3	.	CASSVASGIDTQYF	TGTGCCAGCAGCGTCGCTAGCGGGATAGATACGCAGTATTTT
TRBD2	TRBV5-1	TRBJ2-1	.	CASSLALAGAYNEQFF	TGCGCCAGCAGCTTGGCACTAGCGGGGGCCTACAATGAGCAGTTCTTC
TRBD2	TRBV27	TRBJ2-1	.	CASSLLDSGRPYNEQFF	TGTGCCAGCAGTTTATTGGATAGCGGGAGGCCCTACAATGAGCAGTTCTTC
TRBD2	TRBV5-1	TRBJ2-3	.	CASSLALAGAETDTQYF	TGCGCCAGCAGCTTGGCCCTAGCGGGGGCAGAAACAGATACGCAGTATTTT
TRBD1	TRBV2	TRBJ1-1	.	CASGDRSLNTEAFF	TGTGCCAGCGGGGACAGATCCTTGAACACTGAAGCTTTCTTT
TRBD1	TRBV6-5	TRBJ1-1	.	CASSQWTGGIAEAFF	TGTGCCAGCAGTCAATGGACAGGGGGCATCGCTGAAGCTTTCTTT
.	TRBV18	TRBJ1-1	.	CASSPRVGDSRRTEAFF	TGTGCCAGCTCACCACGGGTAGGGGATAGCAGGCGCACTGAAGCTTTCTTT
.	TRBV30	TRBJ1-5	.	CAWSVGGNNQPQHF	TGTGCCTGGAGTGTAGGAGGGAACAATCAGCCCCAGCATTTT
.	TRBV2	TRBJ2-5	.	CASSGVTGQETQYF	TGTGCCAGCAGTGGGGTGACAGGACAAGAGACCCAGTACTTC
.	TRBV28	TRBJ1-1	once	CASSSILNTEAFF	TGTGCCAGCAGTTCCATCCTGAACACTGAAGCTTTCTTT
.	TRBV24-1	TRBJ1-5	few	CATSASNQPQHF	TGTGCCACCAGTGCTAGCAATCAGCCCCAGCATTTT
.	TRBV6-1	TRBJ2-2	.	CASSEQSSTGELFF	TGTGCCAGCAGTGAACAGTCGAGCACCGGGGAGCTGTTTTTT
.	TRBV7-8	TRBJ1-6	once	CASSLAYRRANSPLHF	TGTGCCAGCAGCTTAGCGTACCGCAGGGCCAATTCACCCCTCCACTTT
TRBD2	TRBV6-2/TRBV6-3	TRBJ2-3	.	CASSTGTSSTDTQYF	TGTGCCAGCAGCACCGGGACTAGCAGCACAGATACGCAGTATTTT
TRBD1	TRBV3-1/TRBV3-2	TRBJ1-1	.	CASRKAGTEAFF	TGTGCCAGCAGGAAAGCCGGGACAGAGGCTTTCTTT
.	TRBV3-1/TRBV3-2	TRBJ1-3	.	CASSHVADLHSGNTIYF	TGTGCCAGCAGCCATGTGGCAGATTTACACTCTGGAAACACCATATATTTT